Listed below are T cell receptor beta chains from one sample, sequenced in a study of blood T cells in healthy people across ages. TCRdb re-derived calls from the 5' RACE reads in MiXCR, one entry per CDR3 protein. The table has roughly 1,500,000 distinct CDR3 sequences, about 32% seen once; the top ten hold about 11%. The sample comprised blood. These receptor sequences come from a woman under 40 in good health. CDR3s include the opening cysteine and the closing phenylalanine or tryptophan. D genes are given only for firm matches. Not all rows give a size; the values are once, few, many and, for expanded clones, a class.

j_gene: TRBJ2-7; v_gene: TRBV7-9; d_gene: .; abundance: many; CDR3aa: CASSSEASYEQYF; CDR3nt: TGTGCCAGCAGCTCCGAGGCGTCCTACGAGCAGTACTTC
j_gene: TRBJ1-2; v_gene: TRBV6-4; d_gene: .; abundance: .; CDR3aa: CASSAEAHSNYGYTF; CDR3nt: TGTGCCAGCAGTGCCGAGGCACACTCTAACTATGGCTACACCTTC
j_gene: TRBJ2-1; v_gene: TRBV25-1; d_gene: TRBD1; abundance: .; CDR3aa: CASTEGTGPNEQFF; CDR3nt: TGTGCCAGCACGGAGGGGACAGGGCCCAATGAGCAGTTCTTC
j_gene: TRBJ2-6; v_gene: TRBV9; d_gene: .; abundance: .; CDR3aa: CASSAGVAGADVLTF; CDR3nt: TGTGCCAGCAGCGCCGGAGTTGCGGGGGCCGACGTCCTGACTTTC
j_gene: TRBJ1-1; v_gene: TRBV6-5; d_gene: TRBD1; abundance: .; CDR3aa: CASSDSSRGRMGTEAFF; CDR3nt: TGTGCCAGCAGTGACTCGAGCAGGGGGCGAATGGGCACTGAAGCTTTCTTT
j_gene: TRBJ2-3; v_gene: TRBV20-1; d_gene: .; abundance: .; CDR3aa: CSARPSGPQFGDTQYF; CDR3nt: TGCAGTGCTAGGCCATCCGGGCCCCAGTTTGGAGATACGCAGTATTTT
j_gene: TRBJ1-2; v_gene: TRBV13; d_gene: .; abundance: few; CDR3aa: CASSPAGTESFYGYTF; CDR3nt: TGTGCCAGCAGCCCAGCCGGGACTGAAAGTTTCTATGGCTACACCTTC
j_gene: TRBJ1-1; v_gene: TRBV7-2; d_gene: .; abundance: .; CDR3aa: CASSSSGGLEAFF; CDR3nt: TGTGCCAGCAGCTCCAGCGGGGGACTTGAAGCTTTCTTT
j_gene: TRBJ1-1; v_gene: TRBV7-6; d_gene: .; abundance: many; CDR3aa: CASSLPGPNTEAFF; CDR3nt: TGTGCCAGCAGCTTACCAGGGCCGAACACTGAAGCTTTCTTT
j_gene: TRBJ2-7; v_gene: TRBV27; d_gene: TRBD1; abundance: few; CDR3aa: CASSFSRQGYEQYF; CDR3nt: TGTGCCAGCAGTTTTTCGAGACAGGGCTACGAGCAGTACTTC
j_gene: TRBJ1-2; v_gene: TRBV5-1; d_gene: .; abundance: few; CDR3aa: CASSPSMSNYGYTF; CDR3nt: TGCGCCAGCAGCCCTTCCATGAGTAACTATGGCTACACCTTC
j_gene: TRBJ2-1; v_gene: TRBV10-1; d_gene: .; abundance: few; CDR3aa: CATPWDEQFF; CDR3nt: TGCGCCACCCCTTGGGATGAGCAGTTCTTC
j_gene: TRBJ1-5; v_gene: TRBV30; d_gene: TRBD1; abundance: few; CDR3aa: CAWSPGQGNQPQHF; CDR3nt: TGTGCCTGGAGTCCGGGACAGGGCAATCAGCCCCAGCATTTT
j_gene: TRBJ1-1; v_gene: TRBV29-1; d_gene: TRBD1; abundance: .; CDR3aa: CSDAARSGGRAFF; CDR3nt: TGCAGCGATGCAGCAAGGTCAGGGGGAAGAGCTTTCTTT
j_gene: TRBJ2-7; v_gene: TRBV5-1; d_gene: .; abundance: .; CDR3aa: CASSQRTVPPYEQYF; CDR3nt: TGCGCCAGCAGCCAACGGACAGTTCCACCCTACGAGCAGTACTTC
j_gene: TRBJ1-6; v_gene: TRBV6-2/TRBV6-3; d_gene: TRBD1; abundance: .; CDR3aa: CASSTGTASSNNSPLHF; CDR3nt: TGTGCCAGCAGTACGGGGACAGCGAGCTCCAATAATTCACCCCTCCACTTT
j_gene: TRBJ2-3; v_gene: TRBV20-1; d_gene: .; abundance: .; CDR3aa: CSPLNGDTDTQYF; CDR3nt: TGCAGTCCACTTAACGGAGACACAGATACGCAGTATTTT
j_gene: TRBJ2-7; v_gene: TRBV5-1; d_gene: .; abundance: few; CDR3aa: CASSSSGSRGAGEQYF; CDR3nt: TGCGCCAGCAGCTCCAGTGGAAGCAGGGGAGCTGGGGAGCAGTACTTC
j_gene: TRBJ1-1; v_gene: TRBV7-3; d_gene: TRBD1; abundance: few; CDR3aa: CASSAGGMNTEAFF; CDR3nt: TGTGCCAGCAGCGCAGGGGGTATGAACACTGAAGCTTTCTTT
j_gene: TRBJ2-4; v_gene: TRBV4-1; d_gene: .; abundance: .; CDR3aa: CASSQVGSSGIQYF; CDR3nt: TGCGCCAGCAGCCAAGTTGGGTCCTCGGGGATTCAGTACTTC
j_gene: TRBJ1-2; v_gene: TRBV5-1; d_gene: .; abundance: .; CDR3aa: CASSLYSGDGYTF; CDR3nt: TGCGCCAGCAGCTTGTACTCCGGCGATGGCTACACCTTC
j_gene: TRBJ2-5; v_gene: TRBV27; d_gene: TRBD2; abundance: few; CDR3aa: CASSIVAGGSVGTQYF; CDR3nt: TGTGCCAGCAGTATTGTAGCGGGAGGCTCTGTCGGGACCCAGTACTTC
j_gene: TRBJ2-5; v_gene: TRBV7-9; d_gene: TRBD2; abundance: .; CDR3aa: CASSILPGLAGALGETQYF; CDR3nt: TGTGCCAGCAGCATCCTACCGGGACTAGCGGGAGCTTTAGGAGAGACCCAGTACTTC
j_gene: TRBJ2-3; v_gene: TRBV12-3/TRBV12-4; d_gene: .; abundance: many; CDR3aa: CASSFGGPTDTQYF; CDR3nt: TGTGCCAGCAGTTTTGGGGGGCCCACAGATACGCAGTATTTT
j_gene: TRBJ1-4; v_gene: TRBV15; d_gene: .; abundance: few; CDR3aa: CATSRDMREKLFF; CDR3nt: TGTGCCACCAGCAGAGATATGAGGGAAAAACTGTTTTTT
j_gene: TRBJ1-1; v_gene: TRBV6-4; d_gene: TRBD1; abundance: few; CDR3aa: CARLRGNNTEAFF; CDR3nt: TGTGCCAGACTCAGGGGGAACAACACTGAAGCTTTCTTT
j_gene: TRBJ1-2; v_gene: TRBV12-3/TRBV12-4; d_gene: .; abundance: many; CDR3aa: CASSPQGFYGYTF; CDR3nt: TGTGCCAGCAGTCCCCAGGGTTTCTATGGCTACACCTTC
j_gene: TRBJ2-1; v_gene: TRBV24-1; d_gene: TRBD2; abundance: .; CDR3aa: CATSDSSGYNEQFF; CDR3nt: TGTGCCACCAGTGATTCTAGCGGGTACAATGAGCAGTTCTTC
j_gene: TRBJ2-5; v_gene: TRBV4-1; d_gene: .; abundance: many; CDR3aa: CASSQALGRLRGETQYF; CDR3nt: TGCGCCAGCAGCCAAGCCCTCGGGAGATTGAGGGGAGAGACCCAGTACTTC
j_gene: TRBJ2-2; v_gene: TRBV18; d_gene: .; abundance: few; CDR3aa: CASSRTQNTGELFF; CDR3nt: TGTGCCAGCTCCCGAACCCAGAACACCGGGGAGCTGTTTTTT
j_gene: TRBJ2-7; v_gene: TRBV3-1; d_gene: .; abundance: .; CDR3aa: CATGTLGYEQYF; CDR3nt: TGTGCCACCGGGACTCTGGGCTACGAGCAGTACTTC
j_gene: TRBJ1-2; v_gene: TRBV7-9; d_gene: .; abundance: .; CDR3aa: CASSNPAGAYGYTF; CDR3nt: TGTGCCAGCAGCAACCCGGCAGGGGCCTATGGCTACACCTTC
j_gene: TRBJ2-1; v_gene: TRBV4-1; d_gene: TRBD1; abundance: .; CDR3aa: CASNDRALYNGQFF; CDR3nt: TGCGCCAGCAACGACAGGGCCCTCTACAATGGGCAGTTCTTC
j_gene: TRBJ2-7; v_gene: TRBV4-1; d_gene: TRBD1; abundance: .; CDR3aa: CASSRRTGETYEQYF; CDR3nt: TGCGCCAGCAGCCGACGGACAGGGGAAACCTACGAGCAGTACTTC
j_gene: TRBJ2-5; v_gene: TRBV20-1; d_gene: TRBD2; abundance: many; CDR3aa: CSAPPSGIQETQYF; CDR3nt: TGCAGTGCCCCCCCTAGCGGGATCCAAGAGACCCAGTACTTC
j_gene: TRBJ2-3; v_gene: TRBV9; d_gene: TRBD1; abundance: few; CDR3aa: CASSSRQGDADTQYF; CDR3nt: TGTGCCAGCAGCTCCCGACAGGGTGATGCAGATACGCAGTATTTT
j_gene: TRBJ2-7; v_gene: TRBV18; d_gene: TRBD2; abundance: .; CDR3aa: CASSQDLGLAATYEQYF; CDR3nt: TGTGCCAGCTCGCAAGACTTGGGACTAGCGGCAACCTACGAGCAGTACTTC